This T cell receptor (beta chain) is from a study of PD-1 blockade in classical Hodgkin lymphoma. The assay was immunoSEQ multiplex PCR, and TCRdb's table has in-frame clones only and misses some. The sample lists 8,500 or so clones; about 80% were seen once. Study-wide findings and caveats: Complete responders' baseline diversity resembled that of newly diagnosed patients. The causes of the repertoire differences, possibly disease activity or prior therapy, remain undefined.

On this clone itself: Its antigen is unidentified.

Following autologous stem cell transplantation, relapse occurred in every patient, and exposure to brentuximab vedotin varied. Out of thawed PBMCs, magnetic negative selection purified CD4+ T cells. CDR1 is MNHNY and CDR2 is SVGAGI in the germline V gene (reference sequence). The CDR3 sequence is 11 residues long. V lost 6 bases to trimming and J lost 5 bases, with 8 bases between them. The sequenced sample was CD4+ T cells from blood, obtained at baseline. This clonotype was obtained from a human donor with classical Hodgkin lymphoma. This sequence joins TRBV6-6 and TRBJ2-7; no definite D call. The DNA for the CDR3 is TGTGCCAGCAGCCCCCTCGACGAGCAGTACTTC. This codes for CASSPLDEQYF.